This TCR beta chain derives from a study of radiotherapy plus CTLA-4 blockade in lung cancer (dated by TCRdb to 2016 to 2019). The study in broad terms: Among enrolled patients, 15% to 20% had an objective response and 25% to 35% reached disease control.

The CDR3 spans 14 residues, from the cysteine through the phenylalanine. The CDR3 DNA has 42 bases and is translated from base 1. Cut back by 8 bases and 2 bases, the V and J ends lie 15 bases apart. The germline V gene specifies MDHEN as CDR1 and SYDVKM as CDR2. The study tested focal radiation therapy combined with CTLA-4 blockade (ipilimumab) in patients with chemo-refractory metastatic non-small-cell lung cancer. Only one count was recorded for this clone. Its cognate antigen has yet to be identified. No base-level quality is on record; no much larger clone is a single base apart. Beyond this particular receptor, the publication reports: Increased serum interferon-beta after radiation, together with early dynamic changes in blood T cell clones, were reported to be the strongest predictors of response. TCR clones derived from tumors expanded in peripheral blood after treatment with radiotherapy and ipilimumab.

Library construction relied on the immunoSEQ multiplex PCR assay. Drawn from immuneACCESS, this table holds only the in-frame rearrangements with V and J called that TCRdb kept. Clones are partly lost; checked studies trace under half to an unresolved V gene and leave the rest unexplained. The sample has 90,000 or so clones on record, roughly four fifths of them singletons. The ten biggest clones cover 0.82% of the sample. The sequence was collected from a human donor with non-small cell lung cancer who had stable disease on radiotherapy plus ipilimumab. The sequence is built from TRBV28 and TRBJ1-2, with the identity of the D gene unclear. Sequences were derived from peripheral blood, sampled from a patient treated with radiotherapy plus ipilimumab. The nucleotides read TGTGCCAGCCTCCCGACGGCACAGAACTATGGCTACACCTTC. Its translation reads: CASLPTAQNYGYTF.